The 12 T cell receptor beta chains in this list originate from one sample, sequenced in a study of blood T cell repertoires in COVID-19. The repertoire was sequenced with immunoSEQ multiplex PCR; TCRdb's copy has only in-frame clones and lacks some. The data hold a few hundred thousand clones, with 80% to 90% observed a single time. Sequenced material: PBMCs or T cells enriched from blood (not recorded which). The receptors come from a woman aged 25 to 39 who had recovered from COVID-19.

V usage is TRBV28 and J usage is TRBJ1-1; D is possibly TRBD1 (5 bases). Germline V gene sequence: CDR1 MDHEN, CDR2 SYDVKM. This CDR3 is 13 amino acids long. Trimming shortened V by 7 bases and J by 7 bases, and 16 bases separated the two germline ends. In nucleotides, the CDR3 is TGTGCCAGCATCCCTTTAATGACAGATGAAGCTTTCTTT. As protein: CASIPLMTDEAFF.

The J gene is TRBJ2-7, the V gene TRBV2; TRBD1 is a possible D gene (8 bases). Trimming took off 10 bases at V and 5 bases at J, with 15 bases between the two ends. Germline-derived CDR1 and CDR2 are SNHLY and FYNNEI. This CDR3 is built from 12 residues. The CDR3 loop is CATGQGGNEQYF. CDR3 sequence (DNA): TGTGCCACCGGACAGGGAGGGAACGAGCAGTACTTC.

J is TRBJ1-1 and V is TRBV30, with 7 bases fitting TRBD1. CDR1 is GTSNPN, CDR2 SVGIG, per germline (reference sequence). This CDR3 contains 14 residues. The ends lost 2 bases at V and 0 bases at J; junction bases unmatched: 3. CDR3 sequence reads: CAWSPGQVNTEAFF. Written as DNA, the CDR3 is TGTGCCTGGAGTCCCGGACAGGTGAACACTGAAGCTTTCTTT.

The chain recombines TRBV2 with TRBJ2-6; maybe TRBD2 (6 bases). The CDR3 totals 18 residues. Trimming removed 7 bases at V and 2 bases at J, with 21 bases between. Germline-derived CDR1 and CDR2 are SNHLY and FYNNEI. The CDR3 reads CASKTRGLLRAGANVLTF. The CDR3 nucleotides are TGTGCCAGCAAGACTCGGGGACTCCTGAGGGCTGGGGCCAACGTCCTGACTTTC.

This sequence joins TRBV19 and TRBJ1-1, with TRBD1 matching 8 bases. CDR1 and CDR2 (germline): LNHDA, SQIVND (reference sequence). The V gene end was trimmed by 5 bases and the J gene end by 1 base; junction bases not matched to a gene: 3. The CDR3 contains 14 residues. The CDR3 sequence: CASSATGANTEAFF. In nucleotides, the CDR3 is TGTGCCAGTAGTGCGACAGGGGCGAACACTGAAGCTTTCTTT.

The V and J genes are TRBV27 and TRBJ1-1; 8 bases map to TRBD1. Germline trimming cut 4 bases from V and 1 base from J; bases unmatched to any gene: 8. The germline V gene encodes CDR1 MNHEY and CDR2 SMNVEV (reference sequence). There are 16 residues in the CDR3. CDR3 bases: TGTGCCAGCAGTTCAAGGACAGGGCTGGCGAACACTGAAGCTTTCTTT. Protein sequence: CASSSRTGLANTEAFF.

This chain uses TRBV18 with TRBJ1-1; no clear D gene. The CDR3 runs 17 residues. CDR1 and CDR2 from the germline V gene are KGHSH and LQKENI. Between the trimmed V and J ends, which lost 2 bases and 1 base, there was a span of 17 bases. The CDR3 region has the DNA TGTGCCAGCTCACCAGACCGCACAGCGAGGGCGAACACTGAAGCTTTCTTT. It codes for CASSPDRTARANTEAFF.

J is TRBJ1-4 and V is TRBV7-9; D call uncertain. Germline loops: CDR1 SEHNR, CDR2 FQNEAQ (reference sequence). The CDR3 is 11 amino acids. V gave up 4 bases and J gave up 8 bases, with 5 bases separating them. In DNA, the CDR3 is TGTGCCAGCAGCTCCTCCGAAAAACTGTTTTTT. Amino acid sequence: CASSSSEKLFF.

The chain joins TRBV12-5 to TRBJ1-5, with D tentatively TRBD1 (6 bases). Germline lookup yields CDR1 LGHNT and CDR2 FRNRAP. The V end was cut by 7 bases, the J end by 2 bases, with 15 bases between. The CDR3 runs to 15 residues. The CDR3 coding sequence is TGTGCTAGTGCCCCAGGGGTTAATGGCAATCAGCCCCAGCATTTT. Its translation is CASAPGVNGNQPQHF.

This chain uses TRBV28 with TRBJ1-1, with a possible D match to TRBD1 (5 bases). Germline V gene lookup returns CDR1 MDHEN and CDR2 SYDVKM. V shed 0 bases and J shed 1 base, with 9 bases lying between them. This CDR3 contains 15 residues. This CDR3 is CASSLWGGTNTEAFF. CDR3 in DNA: TGTGCCAGCAGTTTATGGGGGGGTACGAACACTGAAGCTTTCTTT.

The rearrangement uses TRBV4-1 and TRBJ1-5; TRBD1 matches 8 bases. Trimming cost V 0 bases and J 2 bases; bases outside gene matches: 9. Germline CDR1 reads MGHRA; CDR2 reads YSYEKL. The CDR3 contains 18 residues. The DNA for the CDR3 is TGCGCCAGCAGCCAAGATCCTCCAGGGGGCTTGGGCAATCAGCCCCAGCATTTT. The encoded protein is CASSQDPPGGLGNQPQHF.

This chain connects TRBV20-1 to TRBJ1-4; no definite D call. The CDR3 spans 11 residues. The V end was cut by 4 bases, the J end by 8 bases, with 8 bases between. From germline, CDR1 is DFQATT and CDR2 SNEGSKA (reference sequence). Written as DNA, the CDR3 is TGCAGTGCTATGCGTTCCGAAAAACTGTTTTTT. Its translation: CSAMRSEKLFF.